This T cell receptor beta chain was observed in a study of CD8+ T cells in alopecia areata. Regarding this clone: Germline and junction disagree at one end, which may indicate a read error.

Germline V gene sequence: CDR1 SEHNR, CDR2 FQNEAQ (reference sequence). The CDR3 is made up of 14 amino acids. Reverse transcription of extracted RNA yielded cDNA, which provided the sequencing template. Method: immunoSEQ multiplex PCR; TCRdb's copy keeps in-frame clones and lacks some. The sample contains under 70,000 clones, approximately 64% of which appear only once. This chain uses TRBV7-9 with TRBJ2-2; TRBD1 matches at 7 bases. The clonotype originates from a human donor with alopecia areata. The sequenced sample was CD8+ T cells sorted from blood, obtained at week 0. The CDR3 DNA follows: TGTGCCTGCAGCTTAGGGACAGCATCCGGGGAGCTGTTTTTT. Protein: CACSLGTASGELFF.